Below are 31 T cell receptor beta chains sequenced from a single sample in a study of blood T cell repertoires in COVID-19. The method was immunoSEQ multiplex PCR; TCRdb's version includes in-frame clones alone and lacks a portion of them. The data show under 250,000 clones, 83% seen once. The sequencing input was PBMCs or T cells enriched from blood (not recorded which). Source of these receptors: a woman aged 40 to 50 who had been exposed to COVID-19.

The genes are TRBV7-9 and TRBJ1-2; TRBD1 might be the D (6 bases). This CDR3 contains 14 residues. The V and J ends lost 3 bases and 4 bases respectively, with 12 bases between them. Germline V CDR1 and CDR2: SEHNR, FQNEAQ (reference sequence). The CDR3 here is CASSFQGFVYGYTF. DNA for the CDR3: TGTGCCAGCAGCTTCCAGGGGTTCGTCTATGGCTACACCTTC. Together with reference TRBV7-9 and TRBJ1-2, the CDR3 gives the full variable domain: DTGVSQNPRHKITKRGQNVTFRCDPISEHNRLYWYRQTLGQGPEFLTYFQNEAQLEKSRLLSDRFSAERPKGSFSTLEIQRTEQGDSAMYLCASSFQGFVYGYTFGSGTRLTVV.

This sequence joins TRBV5-5 and TRBJ1-2; the match to TRBD1 covers 7 bases. CDR3 size: 15 residues. In germline, CDR1 is SGHKS, CDR2 YYEKEE (reference sequence). J was trimmed by 3 bases and V by 3 bases; bases with no gene match: 8. The DNA of the CDR3 is TGTGCCAGCAGCTACCGGGACAGTTCCTACTATGGCTACACCTTC. Encoded protein: CASSYRDSSYYGYTF.

This chain connects TRBV6-5 to TRBJ1-2, with TRBD1 identical over 7 bases. V was clipped by 6 bases and J by 8 bases; unmatched bases: 12. Germline lookup yields CDR1 MNHEY and CDR2 SVGAGI. This CDR3 has 14 residues. The CDR3 region has the DNA TGTGCCAGCAGGTTCGGGACAGATGTAGGGGGCTACACCTTC. It codes for CASRFGTDVGGYTF.

The genes are TRBV19 and TRBJ1-4; possibly TRBD1 for D (6 bases). The V and J ends lost 7 bases and 8 bases respectively, with 14 bases between them. The germline V gene encodes CDR1 LNHDA and CDR2 SQIVND (reference sequence). This CDR3 comprises 13 residues. The CDR3 spells CASIEQGREKLFF. The CDR3 DNA follows: TGTGCCAGTATCGAGCAGGGGCGAGAAAAACTGTTTTTT.

The chain uses TRBV9 and TRBJ1-3; no clear D. The V end was cut by 0 bases, the J end by 0 bases, with 10 bases between. The CDR3 is made up of 16 amino acids. Germline lookup yields CDR1 SGDLS and CDR2 YYNGEE. The DNA for the CDR3 is TGTGCCAGCAGCGTAGGGGTGGGAGACTCTGGAAACACCATATATTTT. It encodes CASSVGVGDSGNTIYF.

The chain joins TRBV5-1 to TRBJ1-6; D remains unclear. CDR3 size: 14 residues. The V end was cut by 4 bases, the J end by 0 bases, with 5 bases between. CDR1 SGHRS and CDR2 YFSETQ come from the germline V gene. This CDR3 is CASSLSSYNSPLHF. CDR3 DNA: TGCGCCAGCAGCCTGAGCTCCTATAATTCACCCCTCCACTTT.

The J gene is TRBJ2-5, the V gene TRBV2, with TRBD2 identical over 13 bases. This CDR3 comprises 18 residues. After removal of 5 bases from V and 0 bases from J, the junction contained 9 bases not matched to a gene. Per germline, CDR1 SNHLY and CDR2 FYNNEI. For the CDR3, the DNA is TGTGCCAGCAGTAAGAGACTAGCGGGGGGCCGATACCAAGAGACCCAGTACTTC. As protein: CASSKRLAGGRYQETQYF.

The chain uses TRBV5-1 and TRBJ2-2; D may be TRBD1 (5 bases). CDR3 length: 14 residues. V was trimmed by 5 bases and J by 1 base, leaving 9 bases between them. Germline CDR1 reads SGHRS; CDR2 reads YFSETQ. The CDR3 here is CASRAQGNTGELFF. The CDR3 DNA reads TGCGCCAGCAGGGCTCAGGGGAACACCGGGGAGCTGTTTTTT. Looking up the rest from reference TRBV5-1 and TRBJ2-2 gives the full variable domain: KAGVTQTPRYLIKTRGQQVTLSCSPISGHRSVSWYQQTPGQGLQFLFEYFSETQRNKGNFPGRFSGRQFSNSRSEMNVSTLELGDSALYLCASRAQGNTGELFFGEGSRLTVL.

This chain uses TRBV7-9 with TRBJ1-2, with 12 bases that match TRBD1. Germline-derived CDR1 and CDR2 are SEHNR and FQNEAQ (reference sequence). CDR3 length: 15 amino acids. Trimming at V came to 5 bases and at J to 4 bases, leaving 5 bases not matched to a gene. The CDR3 sequence: CASSARDRGLYGYTF. The CDR3 region has the DNA TGTGCCAGCAGCGCCCGGGACAGGGGGCTCTATGGCTACACCTTC.

V and J are TRBV30 and TRBJ1-2, with D possibly being TRBD1 (6 bases). From germline, CDR1 is GTSNPN and CDR2 SVGIG (reference sequence). The CDR3 runs 15 residues. V was cut by 0 bases and J by 6 bases, with 17 bases left in between. CDR3 bases: TGTGCCTGGAGTGTTTTGAGGGGGTCGATGGATGGCTACACCTTC. This gives the protein CAWSVLRGSMDGYTF.

The chain employs TRBV19 and TRBJ2-5; possible D gene TRBD1, 5 bases. Trimming removed 1 base at V and 4 bases at J, with 13 bases between. The CDR3 is 15 amino acids. The germline V gene encodes CDR1 LNHDA and CDR2 SQIVND (reference sequence). CDR3 amino acids: CASSIVSNRGETQYF. The DNA of the CDR3 is TGTGCCAGTAGTATAGTCTCCAATAGGGGAGAGACCCAGTACTTC.

CDR3 coding DNA: TGCAGCGTTGTTGGACAGGGCAGAAATGAGCAGTTCTTC. As protein: CSVVGQGRNEQFF. The chain couples TRBV29-1 to TRBJ2-1, with TRBD1 identical over 8 bases. The trim removed 4 bases at V and 7 bases at J, leaving 6 bases unmatched. CDR3 length: 13 residues. In germline, CDR1 is SQVTM, CDR2 ANQGSEA.

V usage is TRBV3-1 (or the pseudogene TRBV3-2) and J usage is TRBJ2-1; 8 positions match TRBD2. Germline assignment: CDR1 LGHDT and CDR2 YNNKEL (reference sequence). The CDR3 totals 15 residues. With V trimmed by 2 bases and J by 6 bases, 6 bases remained unmatched. Written as DNA, the CDR3 is TGTGCCAGCAGCCAAAACTCCGGGACTAGCAATGAGCAGTTCTTC. Translated: CASSQNSGTSNEQFF.

The V call is TRBV6-5, the J call TRBJ2-2, with no clear D. The CDR3 loop spans 13 amino acids. From germline, CDR1 is MNHEY and CDR2 SVGAGI. V lost 2 bases, J lost 6 bases, and 7 bases lay in between. This CDR3 is CASSYEVAGELFF. CDR3 in DNA: TGTGCCAGCAGTTACGAGGTAGCCGGGGAGCTGTTTTTT.

Worth noting for this clone: This same CDR3 is encoded by further DNA sequences in the sample. The J gene is TRBJ1-1, the V gene TRBV5-1; tentatively, D is TRBD1 (6 bases). Trimming shortened V by 4 bases and J by 2 bases, and 15 bases separated the two germline ends. This CDR3 has 15 residues. Per the germline V gene, CDR1 is SGHRS and CDR2 is YFSETQ. The CDR3 sequence is CASSAETGSNTEAFF. In DNA form, the CDR3 reads TGCGCCAGCAGCGCGGAAACAGGGTCAAACACTGAAGCTTTCTTT.

CDR3 sequence (DNA): TGTGCCAGCAGGACCGAGCGGGCGCGAGGTACCGGGGAGCTGTTTTTT. It yields the protein CASRTERARGTGELFF. The chain recombines TRBV5-4 with TRBJ2-2; D may be TRBD2 (6 bases). The ends were cut back, 5 bases at V and 5 bases at J, with 19 bases in the middle. The germline CDR1 and CDR2 sequences are SGHNT and YYREEE (reference sequence). The CDR3 consists of 16 residues.

V gene TRBV5-6 combines with J gene TRBJ1-6; 9 nucleotides line up with TRBD1. V was pared by 4 bases and J by 7 bases, with 9 bases of the junction left unmatched. The germline CDR1 and CDR2 sequences are SGHDT and YYEEEE. The CDR3 is 16 amino acids. The DNA for the CDR3 is TGTGCCAGCAGCAGGTGGGACAGGGTACAGAATTCACCCCTCCACTTT. As protein: CASSRWDRVQNSPLHF.

This clone is a singleton in its sample. V usage is TRBV10-3 and J usage is TRBJ2-4; the D gene is possibly TRBD2 (6 bases). The V gene lost 3 bases and the J gene lost 8 bases, with 17 bases spanning the gap. The CDR3 spans 15 residues. Germline CDR1 reads ENHRY; CDR2 reads SYGVKD. CDR3 DNA: TGTGCCATCAGTGACCCCCGGGGTAGCGGAGACATTCAGTACTTC. Translation: CAISDPRGSGDIQYF.

The chain couples TRBV5-1 to TRBJ1-4, with a weak D call TRBD1 (6 bases). V lost 0 bases to trimming and J lost 8 bases, with 14 bases between them. Germline lookup yields CDR1 SGHRS and CDR2 YFSETQ. The CDR3 is 15 amino acids. Here the CDR3 DNA reads TGCGCCAGCAGCTTGGAGGGGCAGGGGAGAGAAAAACTGTTTTTT. It is translated as CASSLEGQGREKLFF.

This clone has just a few counts. The V call is TRBV10-3, the J call TRBJ1-1, with D uncertain. V was cut by 2 bases and J by 1 base, with 8 bases left in between. Germline lookup yields CDR1 ENHRY and CDR2 SYGVKD. The CDR3 has 14 amino acids. The DNA for the CDR3 is TGTGCCATCAGTGAGACACAAAGGAACACTGAAGCTTTCTTT. Protein sequence: CAISETQRNTEAFF.

This clone was detected only a few times. The rearrangement links TRBV7-2 to TRBJ2-7; 11 bases agree with TRBD2. The germline V gene has CDR1 SGHTA and CDR2 FQGNSA. The ends lost 5 bases at V and 3 bases at J; junction bases unmatched: 9. This CDR3 spans 16 amino acids. The chain's CDR3 is CASSDGGTSGRYEQYF. In DNA, the CDR3 is TGTGCCAGCAGCGATGGGGGGACTAGCGGCCGCTACGAGCAGTACTTC.

The chain has TRBV4-2 and TRBJ1-5; no clear D. The CDR3 extends over 17 amino acids. Germline V gives CDR1 LGHNA, CDR2 YNFKEQ. V was cut by 0 bases and J by 2 bases, with 14 bases left in between. The CDR3 DNA reads as TGTGCCAGCAGCCAAGACAACGGGAGACGGGGCAATCAGCCCCAGCATTTT. Residues: CASSQDNGRRGNQPQHF.

This rearrangement joins TRBV5-6 to TRBJ2-5; the match to TRBD2 covers 7 bases. The CDR3 is made up of 16 amino acids. With 3 bases clipped from V and 1 base from J, the junction kept 9 bases outside the gene matches. The germline CDR1 and CDR2 sequences are SGHDT and YYEEEE. The DNA for the CDR3 is TGTGCCAGCAGCTCCGTGGCTAGCGGAGTCCAAGAGACCCAGTACTTC. Protein: CASSSVASGVQETQYF.

The chain has TRBV5-1 and TRBJ2-1; no firm D call. V lost 0 bases and J 9 bases, leaving 10 bases between the germline ends. Germline lookup yields CDR1 SGHRS and CDR2 YFSETQ. The CDR3 extends over 13 amino acids. The CDR3 region has the DNA TGCGCCAGCAGCTTGGGTCTAGTCGGTGAGCAGTTCTTC. Its translation: CASSLGLVGEQFF.

The gene calls are TRBV5-1 and TRBJ1-1, with TRBD1 matching 8 bases. Germline CDR1 and CDR2: SGHRS and YFSETQ. CDR3 length: 15 residues. V gave up 4 bases and J gave up 3 bases; unmatched junction bases: 8. The CDR3 reads CASSLRGQGHTEAFF. The CDR3, as DNA: TGCGCCAGCAGCCTCCGCGGACAGGGTCACACTGAAGCTTTCTTT.

V usage is TRBV6-5 and J usage is TRBJ1-1; D call uncertain. The V gene lost 0 bases and the J gene lost 1 base, with 9 bases spanning the gap. Germline V gives CDR1 MNHEY, CDR2 SVGAGI. The CDR3 sequence is 15 residues long. The CDR3 loop reads CASSYSDTANTEAFF. The CDR3 DNA reads as TGTGCCAGCAGTTACTCTGATACAGCGAACACTGAAGCTTTCTTT.

The chain is built from TRBV4-2 and TRBJ2-3, with TRBD2 identical over 11 bases. Germline trimming cut 0 bases from V and 2 bases from J; bases unmatched to any gene: 4. This CDR3 region has 17 residues. CDR1 is LGHNA, CDR2 YNFKEQ, per germline. The CDR3 here is CASSQDRLAGLTDTQYF. In DNA form, the CDR3 reads TGTGCCAGCAGCCAAGATAGACTAGCGGGGCTCACAGATACGCAGTATTTT.

The chain carries TRBV7-9 and TRBJ2-7, with TRBD2 matching 9 bases. This CDR3 spans 13 amino acids. Germline-derived CDR1 and CDR2 are SEHNR and FQNEAQ (reference sequence). The V and J ends lost 4 bases and 5 bases, in that order; junction bases with no gene match: 3. The CDR3 region is CASSYGLANEQYF. CDR3 bases: TGTGCCAGCAGCTACGGACTAGCGAACGAGCAGTACTTC.

CDR3 in DNA: TGTGCCACTGCCCCGGGGACAGAGAAAGGCTACACCTTC. Protein sequence: CATAPGTEKGYTF. The V call is TRBV19, the J call TRBJ1-2, with 7 nucleotides matching TRBD1. Losses at the gene ends were 10 bases for V and 8 bases for J; bases not matched to a gene: 13. The germline CDR1 and CDR2 sequences are LNHDA and SQIVND (reference sequence). The CDR3 runs 13 residues.

The chain combines TRBV7-2 with TRBJ2-4; TRBD1 matches at 9 bases. V shed 4 bases and J 8 bases; nucleotides not matched to a gene: 6. Germline values: CDR1 SGHTA, CDR2 FQGNSA. CDR3 size: 14 residues. The CDR3 nucleotides are TGTGCCAGCAGCTCCGGACAGGGGCGGGACATTCAGTACTTC. Its protein is CASSSGQGRDIQYF.

This sequence joins TRBV19 and TRBJ1-5; D remains unclear. Germline CDR1 is LNHDA and CDR2 is SQIVND (reference sequence). The CDR3 consists of 16 residues. The germline V and J ends were trimmed by 0 bases and 0 bases, with 9 bases remaining between them. The CDR3 sequence is CASSIEESLSNQPQHF. CDR3 nucleotide sequence: TGTGCCAGTAGTATAGAGGAGTCACTTAGCAATCAGCCCCAGCATTTT. Looking up the rest from reference TRBV19 and TRBJ1-5 gives the full variable domain: DGGITQSPKYLFRKEGQNVTLSCEQNLNHDAMYWYRQDPGQGLRLIYYSQIVNDFQKGDIAEGYSVSREKKESFPLTVTSAQKNPTAFYLCASSIEESLSNQPQHFGDGTRLSIL.